This is a list of T cell receptor beta chains from one sample in a study of T cell repertoires in cytomegalovirus infection. MiXCR was run by TCRdb on the reads, yielding one entry per CDR3 protein. The table records roughly 500,000 distinct CDR3 sequences, approximately 15% of them present only once. Input material: CD8+ T cells from PBMCs. The receptors here all came from a human donor in good health (CMV status not recorded). Some clones in this sample may be carry-over from other donors' samples. CDR3s include the opening cysteine and the closing phenylalanine or tryptophan. Fields, in order: clone size, J gene, D gene, V gene, CDR3 protein, CDR3 DNA. The D gene is left open where the match is weak. Not all rows give a size; the values are once, few, many and, for expanded clones, a class.

clone size: few
J gene: TRBJ2-6
D gene: .
V gene: TRBV28
CDR3 protein: CASSPSGEGAEGANVLTF
CDR3 DNA: TGTGCCAGCAGTCCCTCCGGGGAGGGGGCGGAAGGGGCCAACGTCCTGACTTTC

clone size: many
J gene: TRBJ1-5
D gene: TRBD1
V gene: TRBV27
CDR3 protein: CASSPGTGGSQRHF
CDR3 DNA: TGTGCCAGCAGTCCGGGGACAGGGGGCTCCCAAAGGCATTTT

clone size: many
J gene: TRBJ2-2
D gene: .
V gene: TRBV2
CDR3 protein: CASLYSSGELFF
CDR3 DNA: TGTGCCAGCCTCTACAGCTCCGGGGAGCTGTTTTTT

clone size: .
J gene: TRBJ1-1
D gene: TRBD1
V gene: TRBV7-9
CDR3 protein: CASSSMDRVNTEAFF
CDR3 DNA: TGTGCCAGCAGCTCTATGGACAGGGTGAACACTGAAGCTTTCTTT

clone size: few
J gene: TRBJ1-4
D gene: .
V gene: TRBV6-5
CDR3 protein: CASAEGGDEKLFF
CDR3 DNA: TGTGCCAGCGCCGAGGGAGGGGATGAAAAACTGTTTTTT

clone size: many
J gene: TRBJ1-5
D gene: .
V gene: TRBV27
CDR3 protein: CASSLYPPGAGSNQPQHF
CDR3 DNA: TGTGCCAGCAGTTTATACCCCCCAGGGGCGGGGAGCAATCAGCCCCAGCATTTT

clone size: few
J gene: TRBJ2-3
D gene: .
V gene: TRBV20-1
CDR3 protein: CSARDQARPIYTQYF
CDR3 DNA: TGCAGTGCTAGAGATCAGGCGCGGCCCATATATACGCAGTATTTT

clone size: few
J gene: TRBJ2-1
D gene: .
V gene: TRBV6-1
CDR3 protein: CATLWLPGQFF
CDR3 DNA: TGTGCCACCCTGTGGTTGCCTGGGCAGTTCTTC

clone size: few
J gene: TRBJ2-1
D gene: .
V gene: TRBV24-1
CDR3 protein: CATSVLDEQFF
CDR3 DNA: TGTGCCACCAGTGTCCTTGATGAGCAGTTCTTC

clone size: .
J gene: TRBJ2-2
D gene: TRBD2
V gene: TRBV5-6
CDR3 protein: CASSFGLPSGRASTGELFF
CDR3 DNA: TGTGCCAGCAGCTTTGGACTACCTAGCGGGAGGGCCTCCACCGGGGAGCTGTTTTTT

clone size: .
J gene: TRBJ1-1
D gene: .
V gene: TRBV7-6
CDR3 protein: CASSIPGRDEAFF
CDR3 DNA: TGTGCCAGCAGCATCCCGGGACGGGATGAAGCTTTCTTT

clone size: .
J gene: TRBJ2-3
D gene: .
V gene: TRBV9
CDR3 protein: CASSVGGAPSGTQYF
CDR3 DNA: TGTGCCAGCAGCGTAGGGGGGGCCCCCTCGGGGACGCAGTATTTT

clone size: few
J gene: TRBJ2-7
D gene: TRBD1
V gene: TRBV10-3
CDR3 protein: CAIRIGTGVTYEQYF
CDR3 DNA: TGTGCCATCAGGATCGGGACAGGGGTGACCTACGAGCAGTACTTC

clone size: few
J gene: TRBJ1-4
D gene: .
V gene: TRBV28
CDR3 protein: CASSPLRALDGEKLFF
CDR3 DNA: TGTGCCAGCAGTCCGCTTCGGGCCCTTGACGGCGAAAAACTGTTTTTT

clone size: many
J gene: TRBJ2-4
D gene: TRBD2
V gene: TRBV7-9
CDR3 protein: CASSPEISSGPLAKNIQYF
CDR3 DNA: TGTGCCAGCAGCCCAGAGATCTCTAGCGGGCCCTTAGCCAAAAACATTCAGTACTTC

clone size: many
J gene: TRBJ2-1
D gene: .
V gene: TRBV7-9
CDR3 protein: CASSLAVRGDEQFF
CDR3 DNA: TGTGCCAGCAGCTTAGCGGTACGAGGGGATGAGCAGTTCTTC

clone size: few
J gene: TRBJ2-2
D gene: .
V gene: TRBV12-3/TRBV12-4
CDR3 protein: CASSFGVGTGELFF
CDR3 DNA: TGTGCCAGCAGTTTCGGGGTCGGAACCGGGGAGCTGTTTTTT

clone size: many
J gene: TRBJ2-4
D gene: TRBD2
V gene: TRBV25-1
CDR3 protein: CASSSFASGRSQDIQYF
CDR3 DNA: TGTGCCAGCAGTTCGTTTGCTAGCGGGAGATCTCAGGACATTCAGTACTTC

clone size: .
J gene: TRBJ2-7
D gene: .
V gene: TRBV20-1
CDR3 protein: CSAGDTGTAYEQYF
CDR3 DNA: TGCAGTGCTGGAGACACCGGGACGGCCTACGAGCAGTACTTC

clone size: many
J gene: TRBJ2-5
D gene: .
V gene: TRBV7-3
CDR3 protein: CASSLSSGKAETQYF
CDR3 DNA: TGTGCCAGCAGCTTAAGTTCGGGGAAGGCAGAGACCCAGTACTTC

clone size: few
J gene: TRBJ2-3
D gene: TRBD2
V gene: TRBV4-2
CDR3 protein: CASSRSGTSGTTDTQYF
CDR3 DNA: TGTGCCAGCAGTCGTAGCGGGACTAGCGGGACCACAGATACGCAGTATTTT

clone size: .
J gene: TRBJ1-1
D gene: .
V gene: TRBV6-5
CDR3 protein: CASSYWNGAEAFF
CDR3 DNA: TGTGCCAGCAGTTACTGGAACGGGGCTGAAGCTTTCTTT

clone size: .
J gene: TRBJ2-7
D gene: TRBD2
V gene: TRBV4-2
CDR3 protein: CASSQIAGGPYEQYF
CDR3 DNA: TGTGCCAGCAGCCAAATAGCGGGAGGGCCCTACGAGCAGTACTTC

clone size: .
J gene: TRBJ2-7
D gene: .
V gene: TRBV6-1
CDR3 protein: CASVAHPYEQYF
CDR3 DNA: TGTGCCAGCGTGGCCCATCCCTACGAGCAGTACTTC